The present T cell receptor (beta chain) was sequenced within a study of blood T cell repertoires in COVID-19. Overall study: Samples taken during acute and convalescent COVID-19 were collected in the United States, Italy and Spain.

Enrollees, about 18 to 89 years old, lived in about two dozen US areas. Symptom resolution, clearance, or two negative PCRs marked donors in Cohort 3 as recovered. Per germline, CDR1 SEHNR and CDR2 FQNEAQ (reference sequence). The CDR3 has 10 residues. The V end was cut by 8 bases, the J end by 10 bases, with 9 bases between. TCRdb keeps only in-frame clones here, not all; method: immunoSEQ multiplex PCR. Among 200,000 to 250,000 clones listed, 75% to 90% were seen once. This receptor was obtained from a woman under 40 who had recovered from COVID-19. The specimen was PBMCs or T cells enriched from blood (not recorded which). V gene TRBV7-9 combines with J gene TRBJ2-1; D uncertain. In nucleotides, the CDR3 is TGTGCCAGCGCACTATGGGAGCAGTTCTTC. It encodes CASALWEQFF.